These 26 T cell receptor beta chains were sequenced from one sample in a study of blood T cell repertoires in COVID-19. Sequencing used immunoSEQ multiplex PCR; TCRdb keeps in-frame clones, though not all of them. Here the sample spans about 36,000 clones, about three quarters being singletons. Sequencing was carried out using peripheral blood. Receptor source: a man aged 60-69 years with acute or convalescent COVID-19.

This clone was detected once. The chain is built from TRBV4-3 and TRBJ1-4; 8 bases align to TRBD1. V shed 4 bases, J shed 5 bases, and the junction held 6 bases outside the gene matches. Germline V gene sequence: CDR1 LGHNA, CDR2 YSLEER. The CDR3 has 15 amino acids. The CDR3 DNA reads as TGCGCCAGCAGCCGGGCGGACAGGGAGAATGAAAAACTGTTTTTT. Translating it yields CASSRADRENEKLFF.

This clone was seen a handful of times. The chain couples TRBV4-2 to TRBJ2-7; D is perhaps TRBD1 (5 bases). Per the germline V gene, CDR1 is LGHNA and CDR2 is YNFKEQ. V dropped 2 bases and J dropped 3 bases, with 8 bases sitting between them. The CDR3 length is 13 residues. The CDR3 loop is CASSQRGNYEQYF. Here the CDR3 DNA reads TGTGCCAGCAGCCAAAGGGGTAACTACGAGCAGTACTTC.

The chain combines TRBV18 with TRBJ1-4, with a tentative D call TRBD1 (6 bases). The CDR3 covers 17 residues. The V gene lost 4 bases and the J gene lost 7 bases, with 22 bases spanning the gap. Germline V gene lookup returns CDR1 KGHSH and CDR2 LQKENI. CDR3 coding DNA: TGTGCCAGCTCACGATGGGGATCCGGCCAGGGGAGTGAAAAACTGTTTTTT. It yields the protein CASSRWGSGQGSEKLFF.

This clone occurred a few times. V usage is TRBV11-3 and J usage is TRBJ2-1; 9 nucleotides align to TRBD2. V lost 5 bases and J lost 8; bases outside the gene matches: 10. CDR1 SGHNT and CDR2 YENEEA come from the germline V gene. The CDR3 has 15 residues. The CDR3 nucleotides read TGTGCCAGCAGCCAGAATAGCGGGAGTCTGGATGAGCAGTTCTTC. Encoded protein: CASSQNSGSLDEQFF.

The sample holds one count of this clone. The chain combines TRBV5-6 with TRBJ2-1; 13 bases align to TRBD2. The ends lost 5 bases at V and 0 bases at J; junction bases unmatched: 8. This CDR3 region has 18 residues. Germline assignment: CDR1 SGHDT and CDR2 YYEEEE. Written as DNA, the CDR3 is TGTGCCAGCAGGGGGTTGGGACTAGCGGGATCCTCCTACAATGAGCAGTTCTTC. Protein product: CASRGLGLAGSSYNEQFF.

The CDR3, as DNA: TGTGCCAGCAGCTCCGGGACTAGCGGGAGGGTGAGGTTGGAGACCCAGTACTTC. This codes for CASSSGTSGRVRLETQYF. The rearrangement links TRBV11-2 to TRBJ2-5; 16 bases map to TRBD2. Trimming removed 4 bases from V and 5 bases from J; junction bases left unmatched: 10. The CDR3 extends over 18 amino acids. Germline V gene sequence: CDR1 SGHAT, CDR2 FQNNGV.

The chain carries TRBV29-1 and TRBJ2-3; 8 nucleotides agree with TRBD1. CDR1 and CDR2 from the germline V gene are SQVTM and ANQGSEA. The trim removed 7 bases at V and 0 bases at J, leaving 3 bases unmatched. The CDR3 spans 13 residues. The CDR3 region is CSANRGSTDTQYF. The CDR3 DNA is TGCAGCGCGAACAGGGGGAGCACAGATACGCAGTATTTT.

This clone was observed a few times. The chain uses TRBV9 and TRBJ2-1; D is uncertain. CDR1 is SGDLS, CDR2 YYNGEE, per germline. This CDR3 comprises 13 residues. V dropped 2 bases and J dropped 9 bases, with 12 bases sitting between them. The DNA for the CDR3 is TGTGCCAGCAGCGTTGCAGGAAGTGCTGAGCAGTTCTTC. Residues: CASSVAGSAEQFF.

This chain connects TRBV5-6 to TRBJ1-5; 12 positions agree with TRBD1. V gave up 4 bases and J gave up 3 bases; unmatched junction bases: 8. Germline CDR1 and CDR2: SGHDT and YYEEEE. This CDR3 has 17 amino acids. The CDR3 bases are TGTGCCAGCAGCCACCGGGACAGGGGGCTCCTCAATCAGCCCCAGCATTTT. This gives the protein CASSHRDRGLLNQPQHF.

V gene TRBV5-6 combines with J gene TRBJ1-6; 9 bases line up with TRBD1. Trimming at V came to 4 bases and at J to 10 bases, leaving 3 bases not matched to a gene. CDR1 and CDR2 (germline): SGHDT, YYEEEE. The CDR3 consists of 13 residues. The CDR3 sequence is CASSGTGLSPLHF. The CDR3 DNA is TGTGCCAGCAGCGGGACAGGGTTATCACCCCTCCACTTT.

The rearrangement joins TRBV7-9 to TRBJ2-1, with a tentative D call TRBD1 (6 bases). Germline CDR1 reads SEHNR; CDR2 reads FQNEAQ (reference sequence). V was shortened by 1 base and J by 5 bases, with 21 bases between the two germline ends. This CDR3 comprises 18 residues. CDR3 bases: TGTGCCAGCAGCTTAGATACCCCCACAGGGTGGATCAACAATGAGCAGTTCTTC. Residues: CASSLDTPTGWINNEQFF. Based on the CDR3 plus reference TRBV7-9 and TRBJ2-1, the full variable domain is DTGVSQNPRHKITKRGQNVTFRCDPISEHNRLYWYRQTLGQGPEFLTYFQNEAQLEKSRLLSDRFSAERPKGSFSTLEIQRTEQGDSAMYLCASSLDTPTGWINNEQFFGPGTRLTVL.

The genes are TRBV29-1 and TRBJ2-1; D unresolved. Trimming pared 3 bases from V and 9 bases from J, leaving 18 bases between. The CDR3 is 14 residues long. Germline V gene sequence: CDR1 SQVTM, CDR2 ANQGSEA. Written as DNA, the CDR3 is TGCAGCGTTGATTACTTTAGTGGGCGTGGTGAGCAGTTCTTC. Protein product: CSVDYFSGRGEQFF.

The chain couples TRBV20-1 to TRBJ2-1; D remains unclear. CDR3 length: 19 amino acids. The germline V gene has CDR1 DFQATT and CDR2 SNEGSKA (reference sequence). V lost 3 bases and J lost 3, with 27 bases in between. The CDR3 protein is CSASLGQRRINLGYNEQFF. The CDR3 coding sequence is TGCAGTGCTAGTCTCGGCCAGCGCCGGATCAACCTGGGCTACAATGAGCAGTTCTTC.

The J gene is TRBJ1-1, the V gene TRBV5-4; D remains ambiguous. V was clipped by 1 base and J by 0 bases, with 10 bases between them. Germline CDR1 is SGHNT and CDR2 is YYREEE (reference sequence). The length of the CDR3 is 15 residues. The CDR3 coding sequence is TGTGCCAGCAGCTTGTTTGACAAAATGAACACTGAAGCTTTCTTT. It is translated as CASSLFDKMNTEAFF.

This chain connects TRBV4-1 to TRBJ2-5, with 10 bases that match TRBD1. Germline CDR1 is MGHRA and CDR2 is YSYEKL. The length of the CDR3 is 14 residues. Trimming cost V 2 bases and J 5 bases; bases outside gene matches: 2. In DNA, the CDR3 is TGCGCCAGCAGCCAACCGGGACAGGGGGAGACCCAGTACTTC. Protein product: CASSQPGQGETQYF.

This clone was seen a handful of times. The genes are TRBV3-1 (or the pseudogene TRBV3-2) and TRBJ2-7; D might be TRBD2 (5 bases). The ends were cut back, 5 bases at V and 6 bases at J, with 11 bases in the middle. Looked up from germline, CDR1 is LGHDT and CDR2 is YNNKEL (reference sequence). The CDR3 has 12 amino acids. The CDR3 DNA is TGTGCCAGCAGCACTCTAGCTGGCGAGCAGTACTTC. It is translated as CASSTLAGEQYF.

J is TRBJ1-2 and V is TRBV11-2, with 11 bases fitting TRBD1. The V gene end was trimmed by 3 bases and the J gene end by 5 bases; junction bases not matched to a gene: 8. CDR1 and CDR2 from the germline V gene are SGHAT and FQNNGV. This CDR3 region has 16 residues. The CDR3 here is CASSFRTGGRSYGYTF. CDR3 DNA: TGTGCCAGCAGCTTTAGGACAGGGGGCCGGAGTTATGGCTACACCTTC.

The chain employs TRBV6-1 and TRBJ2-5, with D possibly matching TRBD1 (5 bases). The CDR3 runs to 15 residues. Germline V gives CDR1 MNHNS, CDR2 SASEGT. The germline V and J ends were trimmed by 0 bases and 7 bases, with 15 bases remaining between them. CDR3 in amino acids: CASSEASGRAGTQYF. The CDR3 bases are TGTGCCAGCAGTGAAGCTTCTGGCAGGGCTGGGACCCAGTACTTC.

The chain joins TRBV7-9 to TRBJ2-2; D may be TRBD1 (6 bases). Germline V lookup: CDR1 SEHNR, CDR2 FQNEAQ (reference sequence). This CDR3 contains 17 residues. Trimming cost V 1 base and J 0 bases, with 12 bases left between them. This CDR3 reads CASSLDIGTSNTGELFF. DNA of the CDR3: TGTGCCAGCAGCTTAGATATTGGGACATCGAACACCGGGGAGCTGTTTTTT.

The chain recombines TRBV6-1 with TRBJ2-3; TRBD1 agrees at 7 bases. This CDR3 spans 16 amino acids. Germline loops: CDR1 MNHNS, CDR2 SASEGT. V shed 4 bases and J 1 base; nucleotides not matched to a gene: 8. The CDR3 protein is CASSVRAGQGTDTQYF. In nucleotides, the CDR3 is TGTGCCAGCAGTGTCCGGGCTGGACAGGGCACAGATACGCAGTATTTT.

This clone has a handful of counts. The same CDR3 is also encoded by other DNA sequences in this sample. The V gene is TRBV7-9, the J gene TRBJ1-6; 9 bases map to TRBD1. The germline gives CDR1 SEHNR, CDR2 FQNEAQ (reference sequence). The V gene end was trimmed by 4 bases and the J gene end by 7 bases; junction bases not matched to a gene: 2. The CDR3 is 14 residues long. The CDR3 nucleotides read TGTGCCAGCAGCTCAACAGGGGGCAATTCACCCCTCCACTTT. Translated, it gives CASSSTGGNSPLHF.

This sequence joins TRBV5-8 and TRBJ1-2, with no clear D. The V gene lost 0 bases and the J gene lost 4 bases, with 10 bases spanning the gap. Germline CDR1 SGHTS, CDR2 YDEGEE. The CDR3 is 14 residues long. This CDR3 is CASSLEARSYGYTF. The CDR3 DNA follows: TGTGCCAGCAGCTTGGAGGCGAGGTCCTATGGCTACACCTTC.

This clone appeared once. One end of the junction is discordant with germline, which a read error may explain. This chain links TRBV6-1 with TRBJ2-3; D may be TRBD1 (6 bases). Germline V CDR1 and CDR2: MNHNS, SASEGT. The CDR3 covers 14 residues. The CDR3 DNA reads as TGTGCCAGCAGGGAAGACAGGCCCCCAGATACGCAGTATTTT. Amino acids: CASREDRPPDTQYF.

CDR3 in DNA: TGTGCCAGCAGCTCGTACAGAAACTCCTACGAGCAGTACTTC. This sequence encodes CASSSYRNSYEQYF. The rearrangement uses TRBV11-3 and TRBJ2-7; D call uncertain. The germline gives CDR1 SGHNT, CDR2 YENEEA. This CDR3 is built from 14 residues. Trimming removed 4 bases from V and 0 bases from J, with 10 bases in between.

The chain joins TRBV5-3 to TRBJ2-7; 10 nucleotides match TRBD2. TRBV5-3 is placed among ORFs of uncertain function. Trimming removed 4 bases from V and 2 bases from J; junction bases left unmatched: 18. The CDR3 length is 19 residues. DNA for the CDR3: TGTGCCAGAAGCGGCACTAGACGGCATAGCGGGAGGCCTCCCTACGAGCAGTACTTC. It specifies CARSGTRRHSGRPPYEQYF.

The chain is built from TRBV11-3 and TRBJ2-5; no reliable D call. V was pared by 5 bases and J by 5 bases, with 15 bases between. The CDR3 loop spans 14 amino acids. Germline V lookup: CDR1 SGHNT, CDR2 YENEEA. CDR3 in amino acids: CASSAMSGGETQYF. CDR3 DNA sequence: TGTGCCAGCAGCGCCATGTCAGGTGGTGAGACCCAGTACTTC.